This TCR beta chain is drawn from a study of T cell responses to AZD1222 COVID-19 vaccine. Regarding the study as a whole: Epitopes outside B.1.351 and B.1.1.7 mutated regions reportedly drew nearly half of spike TCRs. Females outnumbered males among donors, who were mostly white British; clonal diversity was possibly underestimated. Among those given AZD1222, only six or seven were seropositive at baseline.

Details on this clone: Its antigen is unidentified.

Here immunoSEQ multiplex PCR was the method, and the copy in TCRdb shows in-frame clones only, minus some. The table lists approximately 79,000 clones, approximately 86% of them singletons. Germline CDR1 reads LNHNV; CDR2 reads YYDKDF (reference sequence). The junction had 20 bases not matched to a gene; V was cut back by 0 bases and J by 6 bases. The CDR3 is 19 amino acids. The source is an adult in good health. The V gene is TRBV15, the J gene TRBJ2-7, with 7 positions matching TRBD1. Material: peripheral blood, obtained on day 0 of AZD1222 vaccination. The CDR3 nucleotides are TGTGCCACCAGCAGAGATCTGAAAAAAATTTGGGACAGCCCGCTCGAGCAGTACTTC. Translation gives CATSRDLKKIWDSPLEQYF.